This TCR beta chain was found in a study of T cell responses to AZD1222 COVID-19 vaccine. Whole-study results and caveats: Across spike, vaccine-associated CD4 TCRs were found, dominant at 160-218 and 743-854. The repertoires were collected only after the peak T cell response. Vaccination with two AZD1222 doses was followed by a rise in Spike-specific TCR breadth and depth.

The protocol was immunoSEQ multiplex PCR, while the TCRdb copy is restricted to in-frame clones and leaves out a portion. The table records around 140,000 clones, just under 95% of them present only once. A remark on this clone: Its antigen is undetermined.

The germline V gene has CDR1 MGHRA and CDR2 YSYEKL. V dropped 2 bases and J dropped 2 bases, with 10 bases sitting between them. This CDR3 region has 14 residues. The source of this sequence is an adult who had recovered from COVID-19. The chain has TRBV4-1 and TRBJ2-7, with a weak D call TRBD2 (5 bases). The sample consisted of peripheral blood, taken after recovery from COVID-19. Here the CDR3 reads CASSQLEGTYEQYF. CDR3 sequence (DNA): TGCGCCAGCAGCCAACTCGAGGGAACCTACGAGCAGTACTTC.